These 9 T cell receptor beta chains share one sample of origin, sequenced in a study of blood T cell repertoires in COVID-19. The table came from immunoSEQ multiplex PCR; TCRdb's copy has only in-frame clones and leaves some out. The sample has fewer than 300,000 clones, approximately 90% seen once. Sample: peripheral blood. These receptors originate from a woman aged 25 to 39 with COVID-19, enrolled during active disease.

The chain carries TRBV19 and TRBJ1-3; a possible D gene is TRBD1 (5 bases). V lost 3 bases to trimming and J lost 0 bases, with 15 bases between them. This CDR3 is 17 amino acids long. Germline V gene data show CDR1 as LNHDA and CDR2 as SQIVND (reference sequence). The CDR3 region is CASSILGTGSSGNTIYF. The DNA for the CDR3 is TGTGCCAGTAGTATTTTGGGAACAGGTTCCTCTGGAAACACCATATATTTT.

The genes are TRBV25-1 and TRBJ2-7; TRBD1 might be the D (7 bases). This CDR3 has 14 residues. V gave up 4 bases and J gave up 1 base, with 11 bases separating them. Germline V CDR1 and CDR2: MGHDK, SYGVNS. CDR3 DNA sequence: TGTGCCAGCAGTGGGCAGGGGGGATCCTACGAGCAGTACTTC. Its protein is CASSGQGGSYEQYF.

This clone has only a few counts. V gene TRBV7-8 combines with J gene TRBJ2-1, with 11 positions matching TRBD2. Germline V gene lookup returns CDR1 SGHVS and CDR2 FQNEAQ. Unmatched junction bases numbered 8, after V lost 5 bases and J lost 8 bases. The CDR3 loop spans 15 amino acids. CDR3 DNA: TGTGCCAGCAGCGTAACTAGCGGGAGAGGGGATGAGCAGTTCTTC. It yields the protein CASSVTSGRGDEQFF.

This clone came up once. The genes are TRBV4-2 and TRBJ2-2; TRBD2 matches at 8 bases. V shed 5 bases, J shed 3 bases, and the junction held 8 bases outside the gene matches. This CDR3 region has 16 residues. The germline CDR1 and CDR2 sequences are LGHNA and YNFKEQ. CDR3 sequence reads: CASSYSGSTDTGELFF. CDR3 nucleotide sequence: TGTGCCAGCAGCTACAGCGGGAGTACGGACACCGGGGAGCTGTTTTTT.

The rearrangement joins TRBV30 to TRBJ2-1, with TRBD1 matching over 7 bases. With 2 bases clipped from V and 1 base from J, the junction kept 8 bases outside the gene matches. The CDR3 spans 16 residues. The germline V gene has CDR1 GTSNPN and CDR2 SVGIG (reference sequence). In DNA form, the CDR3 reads TGTGCCTGGAGTCGCAACAGGGGCGGGTCCTACAATGAGCAGTTCTTC. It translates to CAWSRNRGGSYNEQFF.

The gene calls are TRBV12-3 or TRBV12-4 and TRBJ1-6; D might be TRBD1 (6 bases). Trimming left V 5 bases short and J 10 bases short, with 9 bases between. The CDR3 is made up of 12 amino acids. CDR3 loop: CASSPGQSPLHF. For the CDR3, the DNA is TGTGCCAGCAGTCCCGGACAGTCACCCCTCCACTTT.

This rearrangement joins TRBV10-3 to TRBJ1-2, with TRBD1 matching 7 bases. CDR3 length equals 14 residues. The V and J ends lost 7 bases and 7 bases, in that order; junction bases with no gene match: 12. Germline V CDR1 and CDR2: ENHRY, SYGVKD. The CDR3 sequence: CAIMPTGDSSGYTF. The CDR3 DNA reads TGTGCCATCATGCCCACAGGGGATTCGAGTGGCTACACCTTC.

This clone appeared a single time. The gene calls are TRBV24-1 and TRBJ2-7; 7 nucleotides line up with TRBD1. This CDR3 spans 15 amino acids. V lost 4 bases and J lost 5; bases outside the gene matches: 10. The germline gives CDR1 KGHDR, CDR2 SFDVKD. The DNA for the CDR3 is TGTGCCACCAGTGACCACAAAACAGGGGTCCACGAGCAGTACTTC. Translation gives CATSDHKTGVHEQYF.

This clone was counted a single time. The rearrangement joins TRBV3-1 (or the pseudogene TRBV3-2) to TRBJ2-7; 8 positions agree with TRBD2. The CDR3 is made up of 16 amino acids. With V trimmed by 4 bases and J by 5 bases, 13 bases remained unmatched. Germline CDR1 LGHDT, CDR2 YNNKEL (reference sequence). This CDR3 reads CASSRDPSGSFNEQYF. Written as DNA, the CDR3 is TGTGCCAGCAGCCGAGATCCGAGCGGGAGTTTCAACGAGCAGTACTTC.